One sample yielded the 19 T cell receptor beta chains listed below, sequenced in a study of CXCR3-negative and CXCR3-positive naive CD8 T cells. The libraries of TRB cDNA were constructed through 5' RACE using UMI labels. TCRdb re-called the 5' RACE reads and catalogs CDR3 proteins one per entry, DNA excluded. This repertoire includes about 130,000 distinct CDR3 sequences. Sequences were obtained from naive CXCR3- CD8+ T cells from blood. Subset described: CD45RO-CCR7+CD27+CD95- naive CD8+ T cells lacking CXCR3 (TNR3-). The receptors were sampled from a human donor in good health. Some clones in this sample may be carry-over from other donors' samples.

This chain joins TRBV15 and TRBJ1-4; TCRdb calls TRBD1, which cannot be checked without DNA. This CDR3 contains 17 residues. Germline CDR1 LNHNV, CDR2 YYDKDF (reference sequence). CDR3 sequence reads: CATSREAGYLVVEKLFF.

The CDR3: CASSLGNYEQYF. This chain connects TRBV5-5 to TRBJ2-7. This CDR3 has 12 amino acids. Germline CDR1 reads SGHKS; CDR2 reads YYEKEE (reference sequence). The variable domain in full, completed from reference TRBV5-5 and TRBJ2-7, reads DAGVTQSPTHLIKTRGQQVTLRCSPISGHKSVSWYQQVLGQGPQFIFQYYEKEERGRGNFPDRFSARQFPNYSSELNVNALLLGDSALYLCASSLGNYEQYFGPGTRLTVT.

The chain recombines TRBV6-2 or TRBV6-3 with TRBJ2-2; the D call of TRBD1 rests on TCRdb alone, since no DNA is present to check it. Germline CDR1 MNHEY, CDR2 SVGEGT. The CDR3 loop spans 13 amino acids. The CDR3 protein is CASSYQGAGELFF.

This chain connects TRBV20-1 to TRBJ2-7; with no DNA, the TCRdb D assignment of TRBD1 cannot be verified. The CDR3 runs to 15 residues. Germline loops: CDR1 DFQATT, CDR2 SNEGSKA (reference sequence). The CDR3 sequence: CSARSGTGRNYEQYF.

The chain recombines TRBV19 with TRBJ1-1. Germline CDR1 and CDR2: LNHDA and SQIVND (reference sequence). The CDR3 is made up of 12 amino acids. The CDR3: CATREGGTEAFF.

This chain links TRBV6-1 with TRBJ2-7; checking the TCRdb D call of TRBD2 is not possible without DNA. The CDR3 consists of 14 residues. Germline CDR1 is MNHNS and CDR2 is SASEGT. CDR3: CASSEEGGSYEQYF.

This rearrangement joins TRBV7-6 to TRBJ2-1; TCRdb names TRBD1, which stays unverified in the absence of DNA. The CDR3 consists of 15 residues. Germline loops: CDR1 SGHVS, CDR2 FNYEAQ. This CDR3 reads CASSLVGTGYNEQFF.

CDR3 sequence reads: CASRINRGHNTGELFF. The chain has TRBV19 and TRBJ2-2; with no DNA, the TCRdb D assignment of TRBD1 cannot be verified. The CDR3 extends over 16 amino acids. Germline CDR1 and CDR2: LNHDA and SQIVND (reference sequence).

The rearrangement links TRBV2 to TRBJ1-1; the TCRdb call, TRBD1, lacks DNA for checking. The germline V gene encodes CDR1 SNHLY and CDR2 FYNNEI. This CDR3 comprises 11 residues. The CDR3 protein is CASRPNTEAFF.

The chain couples TRBV20-1 to TRBJ2-7; TCRdb designates TRBD2, a call that cannot be tested without DNA. The germline CDR1 and CDR2 sequences are DFQATT and SNEGSKA (reference sequence). The CDR3 spans 12 residues. The chain's CDR3 is CSAQGGGYEQYF.

The chain is built from TRBV6-1 and TRBJ2-7; with no DNA, the TCRdb D assignment of TRBD1 cannot be verified. This CDR3 spans 13 amino acids. Germline V gives CDR1 MNHNS, CDR2 SASEGT. The CDR3 here is CASRTGGWYEQYF.

The J gene is TRBJ2-7, the V gene TRBV9; TCRdb's assignment of TRBD2 cannot be checked, as there is no DNA. The germline V gene encodes CDR1 SGDLS and CDR2 YYNGEE. The length of the CDR3 is 14 residues. The CDR3 reads CASSVASGSVEQYF.

The rearrangement uses TRBV19 and TRBJ2-7; TCRdb reports TRBD2, a call that lacks DNA to check it against. The germline gives CDR1 LNHDA, CDR2 SQIVND (reference sequence). This CDR3 is built from 15 residues. CDR3: CASSIGLAGTYEQYF.

V is TRBV12-3 or TRBV12-4 and J is TRBJ2-7; the D gene TCRdb calls, TRBD2, cannot be checked with no DNA. The CDR3 has 14 residues. CDR3 loop: CASSPPRAISEQYF.

This chain links TRBV29-1 with TRBJ2-3; lacking DNA, the TRBD2 call made by TCRdb goes unchecked. CDR3 length: 13 amino acids. Germline V CDR1 and CDR2: SQVTM, ANQGSEA. The CDR3 reads CSVVAGRDYPQYF.

The V and J genes are TRBV10-3 and TRBJ2-4. CDR3 length: 18 residues. Germline V gene lookup returns CDR1 ENHRY and CDR2 SYGVKD. This CDR3 reads CAISDATGLSSGKDIQYF.

The CDR3 region is CASSERGPPDTQYF. The chain links TRBV6-4 to TRBJ2-3; the TCRdb call, TRBD1, lacks DNA for checking. Germline CDR1 is MRHNA and CDR2 is SNTAGT. This CDR3 contains 14 residues.

The chain joins TRBV28 to TRBJ2-1; TCRdb picks TRBD1, but there is no DNA to check that call. The CDR3 loop spans 17 amino acids. Germline V gene sequence: CDR1 MDHEN, CDR2 SYDVKM. The CDR3 protein is CASSLPDLGVSYNEQFF.

The chain uses TRBV7-2 and TRBJ2-7; TCRdb proposes TRBD1, but this gene call is untestable without DNA. The CDR3 is 16 amino acids. Germline values: CDR1 SGHTA, CDR2 FQGNSA. The chain's CDR3 is CASSLGADRTFYEQYF.